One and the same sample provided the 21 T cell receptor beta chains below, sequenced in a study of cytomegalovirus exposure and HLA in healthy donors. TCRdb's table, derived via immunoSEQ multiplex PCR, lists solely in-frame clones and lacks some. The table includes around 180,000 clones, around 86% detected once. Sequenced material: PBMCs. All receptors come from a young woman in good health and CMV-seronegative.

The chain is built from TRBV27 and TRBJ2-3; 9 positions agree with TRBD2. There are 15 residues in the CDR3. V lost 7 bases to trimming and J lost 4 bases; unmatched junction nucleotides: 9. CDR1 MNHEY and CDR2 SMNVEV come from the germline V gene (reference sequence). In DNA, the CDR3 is TGTGCCAGCACCTATCGAGCGGGGGGCGCAGATACGCAGTATTTT. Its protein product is CASTYRAGGADTQYF.

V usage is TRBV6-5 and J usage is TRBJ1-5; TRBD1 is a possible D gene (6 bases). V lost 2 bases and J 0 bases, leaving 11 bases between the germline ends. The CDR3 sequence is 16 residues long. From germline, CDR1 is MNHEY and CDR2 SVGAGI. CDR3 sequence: CASSYGTSDSNQPQHF. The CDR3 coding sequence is TGTGCCAGCAGTTACGGGACATCGGATAGCAATCAGCCCCAGCATTTT.

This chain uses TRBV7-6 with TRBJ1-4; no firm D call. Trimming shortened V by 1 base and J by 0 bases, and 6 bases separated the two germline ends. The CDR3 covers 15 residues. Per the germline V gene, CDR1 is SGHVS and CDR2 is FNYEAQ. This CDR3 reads CASSLEPATNEKLFF. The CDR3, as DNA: TGTGCCAGCAGCTTAGAACCAGCAACTAATGAAAAACTGTTTTTT.

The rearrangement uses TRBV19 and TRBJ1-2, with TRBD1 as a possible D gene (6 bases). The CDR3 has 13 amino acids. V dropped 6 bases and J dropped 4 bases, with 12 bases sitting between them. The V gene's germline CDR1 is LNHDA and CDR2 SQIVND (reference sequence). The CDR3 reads CASSYRAIYGYTF. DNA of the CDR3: TGTGCCAGTAGCTACAGGGCGATCTATGGCTACACCTTC.

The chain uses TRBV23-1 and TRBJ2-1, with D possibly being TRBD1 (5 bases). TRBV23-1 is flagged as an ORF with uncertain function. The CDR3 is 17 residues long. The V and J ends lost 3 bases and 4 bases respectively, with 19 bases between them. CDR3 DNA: TGCGCCAGCAGTCATCGTACGGACAACTTAAAATACAATGAGCAGTTCTTC. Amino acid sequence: CASSHRTDNLKYNEQFF.

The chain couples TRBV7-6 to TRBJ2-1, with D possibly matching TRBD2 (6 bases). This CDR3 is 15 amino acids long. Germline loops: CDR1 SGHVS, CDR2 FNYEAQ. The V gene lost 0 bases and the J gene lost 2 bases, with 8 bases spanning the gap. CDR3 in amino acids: CASSLAGGPYNEQFF. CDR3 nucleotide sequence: TGTGCCAGCAGCTTAGCCGGAGGGCCCTACAATGAGCAGTTCTTC. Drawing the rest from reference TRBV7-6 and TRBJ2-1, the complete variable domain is GAGVSQSPRYKVTKRGQDVALRCDPISGHVSLYWYRQALGQGPEFLTYFNYEAQQDKSGLPNDRFSAERPEGSISTLTIQRTEQRDSAMYRCASSLAGGPYNEQFFGPGTRLTVL.

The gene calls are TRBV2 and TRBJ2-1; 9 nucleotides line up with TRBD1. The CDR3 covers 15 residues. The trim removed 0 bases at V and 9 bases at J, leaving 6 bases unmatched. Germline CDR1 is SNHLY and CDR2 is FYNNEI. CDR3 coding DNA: TGTGCCAGCAGTGAAGCATGGGGACAGGGTATTGAGCAGTTCTTC. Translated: CASSEAWGQGIEQFF.

The CDR3 sequence: CASSQSSPNTEAFF. The CDR3, as DNA: TGCGCCAGCAGCCAATCTTCTCCGAACACTGAAGCTTTCTTT. V and J are TRBV4-1 and TRBJ1-1, with D hard to call. There are 14 residues in the CDR3. Trimming shortened V by 2 bases and J by 1 base, and 8 bases separated the two germline ends. Germline assignment: CDR1 MGHRA and CDR2 YSYEKL.

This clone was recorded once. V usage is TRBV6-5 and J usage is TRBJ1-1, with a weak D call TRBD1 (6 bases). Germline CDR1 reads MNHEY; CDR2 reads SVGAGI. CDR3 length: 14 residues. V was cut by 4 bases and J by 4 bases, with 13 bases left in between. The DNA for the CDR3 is TGTGCCAGCAGTTTCACAACAGGGACCACTGAAGCTTTCTTT. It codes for CASSFTTGTTEAFF.

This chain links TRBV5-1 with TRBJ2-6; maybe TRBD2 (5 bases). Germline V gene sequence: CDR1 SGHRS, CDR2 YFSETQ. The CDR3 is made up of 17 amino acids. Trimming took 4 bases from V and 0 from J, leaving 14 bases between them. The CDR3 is CASSPSSGYSGANVLTF. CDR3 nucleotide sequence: TGCGCCAGCAGCCCAAGCTCGGGGTACTCTGGGGCCAACGTCCTGACTTTC. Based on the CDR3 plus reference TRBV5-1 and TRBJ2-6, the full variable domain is KAGVTQTPRYLIKTRGQQVTLSCSPISGHRSVSWYQQTPGQGLQFLFEYFSETQRNKGNFPGRFSGRQFSNSRSEMNVSTLELGDSALYLCASSPSSGYSGANVLTFGAGSRLTVL.

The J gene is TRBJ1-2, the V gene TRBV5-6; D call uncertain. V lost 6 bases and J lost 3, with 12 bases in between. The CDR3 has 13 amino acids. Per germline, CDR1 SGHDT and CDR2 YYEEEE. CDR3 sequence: CASTTYPDYGYTF. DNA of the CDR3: TGTGCCAGCACCACTTACCCGGACTATGGCTACACCTTC.

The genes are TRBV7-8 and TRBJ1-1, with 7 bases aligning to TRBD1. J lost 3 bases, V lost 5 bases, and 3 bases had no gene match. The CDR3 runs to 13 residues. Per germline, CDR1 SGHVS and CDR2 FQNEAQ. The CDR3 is CASSTTGDTEAFF. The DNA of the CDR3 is TGTGCCAGCAGCACCACAGGGGACACTGAAGCTTTCTTT.

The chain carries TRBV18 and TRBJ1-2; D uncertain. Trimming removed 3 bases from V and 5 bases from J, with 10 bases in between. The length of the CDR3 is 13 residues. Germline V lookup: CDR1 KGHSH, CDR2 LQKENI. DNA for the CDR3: TGTGCCAGCTCACCCCCCGGGAGGTATGGCTACACCTTC. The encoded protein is CASSPPGRYGYTF.

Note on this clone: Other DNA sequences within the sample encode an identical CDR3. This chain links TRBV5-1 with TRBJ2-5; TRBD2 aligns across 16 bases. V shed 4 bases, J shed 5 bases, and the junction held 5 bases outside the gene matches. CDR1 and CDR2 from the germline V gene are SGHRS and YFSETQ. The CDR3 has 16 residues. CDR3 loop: CASSPGLAGGLETQYF. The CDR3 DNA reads TGCGCCAGCAGCCCGGGACTAGCGGGGGGGCTTGAGACCCAGTACTTC.

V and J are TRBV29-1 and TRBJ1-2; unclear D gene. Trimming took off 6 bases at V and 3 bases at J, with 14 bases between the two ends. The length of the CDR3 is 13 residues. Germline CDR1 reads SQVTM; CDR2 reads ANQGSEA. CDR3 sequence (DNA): TGCAGCGTCTCTGGTAAACTCCACTATGGCTACACCTTC. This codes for CSVSGKLHYGYTF.

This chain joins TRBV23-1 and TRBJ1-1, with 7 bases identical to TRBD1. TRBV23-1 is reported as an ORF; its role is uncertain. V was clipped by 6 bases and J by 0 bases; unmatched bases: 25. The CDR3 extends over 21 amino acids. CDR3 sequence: CASRTPTNEAGRTGVNTEAFF. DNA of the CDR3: TGCGCCAGCAGGACCCCGACAAATGAGGCGGGCCGCACAGGGGTGAACACTGAAGCTTTCTTT.

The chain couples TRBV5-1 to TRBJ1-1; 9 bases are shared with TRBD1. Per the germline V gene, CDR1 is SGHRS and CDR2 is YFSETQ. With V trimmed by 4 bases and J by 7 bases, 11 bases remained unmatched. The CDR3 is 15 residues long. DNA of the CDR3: TGCGCCAGCAGCCTACAGGGGGCAGCTAGGGTTGAAGCTTTCTTT. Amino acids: CASSLQGAARVEAFF.

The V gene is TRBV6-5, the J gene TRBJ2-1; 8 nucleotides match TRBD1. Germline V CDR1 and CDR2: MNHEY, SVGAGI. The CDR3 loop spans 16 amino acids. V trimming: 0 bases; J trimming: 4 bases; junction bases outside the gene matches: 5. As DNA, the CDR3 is TGTGCCAGCAGTTACTCCTTTAACAGGGGGTACAATGAGCAGTTCTTC. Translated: CASSYSFNRGYNEQFF.

CDR3 DNA: TGTGCCAGCAGCTTAATAGGGACTACCAGCACAGATACGCAGTATTTT. Its translation: CASSLIGTTSTDTQYF. The chain carries TRBV7-3 and TRBJ2-3, with 7 nucleotides matching TRBD2. V lost 1 base, J lost 0 bases, and 4 bases stayed unmatched. The CDR3 runs 16 residues. The V gene's germline CDR1 is SGHTA and CDR2 FQGTGA.

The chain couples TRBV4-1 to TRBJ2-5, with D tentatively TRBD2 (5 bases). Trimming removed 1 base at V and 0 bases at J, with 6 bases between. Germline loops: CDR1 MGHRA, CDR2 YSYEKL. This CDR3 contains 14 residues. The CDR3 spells CASSQGRNQETQYF. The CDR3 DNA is TGCGCCAGCAGCCAAGGGAGGAACCAAGAGACCCAGTACTTC.

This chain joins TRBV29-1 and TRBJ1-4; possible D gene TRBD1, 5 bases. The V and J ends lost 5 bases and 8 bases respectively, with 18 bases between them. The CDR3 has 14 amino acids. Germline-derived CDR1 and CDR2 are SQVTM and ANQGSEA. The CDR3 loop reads CSVLGERGREKLFF. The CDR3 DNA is TGCAGCGTTTTAGGGGAGCGGGGAAGGGAAAAACTGTTTTTT.